This T cell receptor beta chain derives from a study of T cells after posttransplantation cyclophosphamide (TCRdb year 2016). Describing the broader study: Using TRB sequencing, the study followed how the T cell repertoire rebuilt after myeloablative bone marrow transplantation with posttransplantation cyclophosphamide given as GVHD prophylaxis. In 3 patients, TRB sequencing was also performed on up to about 3 more blood samples taken 2 to 5.2 years after transplant, and in 4 patients, pretransplant blood was also TRB-sequenced. Blood from all 35 or so PTCy patients who had 1-year posttransplant specimens underwent TRB sequencing. Public TRB sequences were compared against a database of over 3,600 sequences linked to responses to pathogens, tumor antigens, self-antigens and alloantigens. Samples from a few dozen PTCy-treated patients and about 17 related bone marrow donors of those patients were subjected to antigen receptor sequencing. TRA and TRB clonality were tightly correlated in several samples, so subsequent TCR analyses focused on TRB only. Here is what the overall study found, with its caveats: Donor-recipient similarity was low at 1-2 months but rose over the first year, and later blood repertoires were often dominated by donor CD8+ memory clones. The TRB repertoires of T cells infiltrating skin or the GI tract showed only limited overlap with the TRB repertoires found in blood. Across the 35 to 45 patients, TRB clonality was highly associated with recipient CMV seropositivity and CMV reactivation, and diversity with PTCy was similar to that in the CNI/methotrexate controls.

Trimming removed 5 bases from V and 9 bases from J; the gene matches leave 9 bases unexplained. According to the germline V gene (reference sequence), CDR1 reads LNHDA and CDR2 reads SQIVND. The CDR3 contains 14 residues, cysteine and phenylalanine counted. The retained sequence is limited to the CDR3, 42 bases, with the frame set at the first base. This clone is hyperexpanded (1% or more). It lacks a known antigen. One base away there is no much larger clone; base qualities are not given. The intended sense of this specimen's treatment or condition label: high-dose cyclophosphamide on days +3 and +4 as single-agent GVHD prophylaxis. For conditioning, the PTCy patients got busulfan and fludarabine, then a related or unrelated marrow graft, followed by cyclophosphamide on days +3 and +4. PTCy-treated patients were drawn from a prospective multi-institutional clinical trial. Mononuclear cells from peripheral blood and bone marrow were separated by Ficoll-Hypaque density centrifugation and then cryopreserved.

TRB sequencing used genomic DNA with the immunoSEQ assay at survey resolution or the hsTCRB kit. The published analysis was carried out like this. The immunoSEQ software was used for initial read processing, and the LymphoSeq R package was used for repertoire analyses. Clonality was computed as 1 minus normalized Shannon entropy, and a Gini coefficient was also calculated for each TRB dataset. Phenotypes of unsorted samples were inferred by mapping TRB sequences from sorted subsets of the recipient or donor onto unsorted samples of the same recipient. The table comes from immuneACCESS by way of TCRdb, which keeps in-frame sequences with V and J called. Part of the clones is missing from these tables; in studies checked, under half for an unresolved V gene and the rest for unknown reasons. That table gives V, J and clone size, and the DNA gave D and trimming. Here the sample has approximately 3,000 clones; 62% occur a single time. Clones ranked in the top ten supply approximately 14% of the sample.

The starting material was PBMCs, obtained 30 days after allogeneic stem cell transplant with posttransplant cyclophosphamide. The rearrangement joined TRBV19 to TRBJ2-1, with 8 bases in between that match TRBD1. The sequence came from a male patient in his sixties who received an allogeneic stem cell transplant from a related donor and was CMV-positive. After a transplant, some T cells may be of graft donor origin. The DNA sequence is TGTGCCAGTAGTCCTCAGACAGGGGTGGGTGAGCAGTTCTTC. Its protein reads: CASSPQTGVGEQFF.